This TCR beta chain was identified in a study of molecular identifiers for immune sequencing clone quantification. Study summary: Replicate experiments took RNA from about 20,000 or 100,000 naive CD8 cells, divided it five ways and sequenced four.

Germline CDR1 and CDR2: MNHNY and SVGAGI (reference sequence). V was clipped by 10 bases and J by 5 bases; unmatched bases: 11. The CDR3 runs to 14 residues. Ten or more counts support this clonotype. Previously described methods and listed TCR primers were used for bulk TCR libraries. TCRdb ran MiXCR on the PCR reads and lists one entry per CDR3 protein. Among approximately 670,000 distinct CDR3 sequences listed, about 20% were seen once. The sequenced material came from naive CD8+ T cells from blood, with Jurkat cell RNA spiked in. Subset noted: FACS-sorted CD8+CD4-CCR7+CD45RA+ naive T cells. The sequence was obtained from a human donor in good health. Some libraries in this study had Jurkat cell RNA spiked in. This chain connects TRBV6-6 to TRBJ1-5; 7 bases align to TRBD1. CDR3 sequence: CATSNRGGDQPQHF. Written as DNA, the CDR3 is TGTGCCACCTCTAACAGGGGCGGCGATCAGCCCCAGCATTTT.